The 5 T cell receptor beta chains reported below all come from one sample, sequenced in a study of blood T cell repertoires in COVID-19 (dated by TCRdb to the early 2020s). Library generation was performed with the immunoSEQ multiplex PCR assay. This is the immuneACCESS table as TCRdb keeps it, with only in-frame sequences that have V and J called. A part of the clones is gone; compared with another copy, unresolved V genes explain less than half, and the rest is unexplained. This sample comprises 390,000 or so clones, 86% of them detected only once. Of the sample, under 1.5% is held by the ten largest clones. The sequenced sample consisted of peripheral blood. These receptors originate from a woman between 25 and 40 years old with active or convalescent COVID-19.

The chain has TRBV19 and TRBJ1-1; unclear D gene. Trimming pared 3 bases from V and 3 bases from J, leaving 8 bases between. CDR1 and CDR2 from the germline V gene are LNHDA and SQIVND (reference sequence). This CDR3 is built from 13 residues. CDR3 sequence reads: CASSIRIDTEAFF. The DNA for the CDR3 is TGTGCCAGTAGTATCAGAATCGACACTGAAGCTTTCTTT. Filled out from reference TRBV19 and TRBJ1-1, the complete variable domain reads DGGITQSPKYLFRKEGQNVTLSCEQNLNHDAMYWYRQDPGQGLRLIYYSQIVNDFQKGDIAEGYSVSREKKESFPLTVTSAQKNPTAFYLCASSIRIDTEAFFGQGTRLTVV.

The J gene is TRBJ1-4, the V gene TRBV6-5; 7 bases align to TRBD1. The CDR3 loop spans 13 amino acids. Per germline, CDR1 MNHEY and CDR2 SVGAGI. After removal of 5 bases from V and 4 bases from J, the junction contained 1 base not matched to a gene. CDR3 amino acids: CASSRQGNEKLFF. The CDR3 coding sequence is TGTGCCAGCAGTCGACAGGGTAATGAAAAACTGTTTTTT.

This chain links TRBV2 with TRBJ1-1, with D possibly TRBD1 on 6 matching bases. Trimming removed 6 bases from V and 3 bases from J, with 23 bases in between. Per germline, CDR1 SNHLY and CDR2 FYNNEI. CDR3 size: 17 residues. CDR3 sequence (DNA): TGTGCCAGCAGGGCCACAGGGACCCAGACCCCGGACACTGAAGCTTTCTTT. As protein: CASRATGTQTPDTEAFF.

The gene calls are TRBV7-2 and TRBJ2-1; 7 nucleotides line up with TRBD2. Germline CDR1 SGHTA, CDR2 FQGNSA. This CDR3 has 14 residues. With V trimmed by 5 bases and J by 2 bases, 3 bases remained unmatched. This chain's CDR3 is CASSLGGTYNEQFF. The DNA of the CDR3 is TGTGCCAGCAGCCTGGGGGGGACCTACAATGAGCAGTTCTTC.

This clone has only a few counts. The rearrangement uses TRBV3-1 (or the pseudogene TRBV3-2) and TRBJ1-3, with TRBD1 matching 10 bases. The CDR3 length is 17 residues. CDR1 is LGHDT and CDR2 is YNNKEL in the germline V gene (reference sequence). With V trimmed by 3 bases and J by 1 base, 6 bases remained unmatched. The CDR3 nucleotides read TGTGCCAGCAGCCAGGCGGGACAGGGGAGATCTGGAAACACCATATATTTT. This gives the protein CASSQAGQGRSGNTIYF.